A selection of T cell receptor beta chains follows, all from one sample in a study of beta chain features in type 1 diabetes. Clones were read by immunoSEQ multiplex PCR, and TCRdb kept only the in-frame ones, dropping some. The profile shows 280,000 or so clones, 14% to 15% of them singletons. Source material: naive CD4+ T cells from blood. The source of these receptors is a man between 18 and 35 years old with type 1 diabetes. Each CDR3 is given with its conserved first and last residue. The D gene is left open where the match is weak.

CASRSGLAGALSETQYF,17,TRBJ2-5,TRBD2,TRBV5-4
CASNVGTHSYEQYF,14,TRBJ2-7,NA,TRBV19
CAWSGGPQPQHF,12,TRBJ1-5,NA,TRBV30
CASRDRGLGEQYF,13,TRBJ2-7,TRBD1,TRBV25-1
CATSRDLAGGTDTQYF,16,TRBJ2-3,TRBD2,TRBV15
CASSPSGGLHNEQFF,15,TRBJ2-1,NA,TRBV9
CASSLQLLYGYTF,13,TRBJ1-2,NA,TRBV28
CASSPPGQVFHEQYF,15,TRBJ2-7,TRBD1,TRBV18
CASTLSGGIYNEQFF,15,TRBJ2-1,TRBD2,TRBV25-1
CASSRVYEQYF,11,TRBJ2-7,NA,TRBV28
CASSGGRDNEQFF,13,TRBJ2-1,NA,TRBV2
CASSIGTSGSDEQFF,15,TRBJ2-1,TRBD2,TRBV19
CASSLAGGGYTF,12,TRBJ1-2,NA,TRBV7-8
CASSSPPKGIHGYTF,15,TRBJ1-2,NA,TRBV7-2
CASSYSGGPYNEQFF,15,TRBJ2-1,TRBD2,TRBV5-4
CASKFWQNTEAFF,13,TRBJ1-1,NA,TRBV19
CASGTTGGDSRSPLHF,16,TRBJ1-6,TRBD1,TRBV27
CASSATTGAYGYTF,14,TRBJ1-2,TRBD1,TRBV7-2
CASSYSGTQTGELFF,15,TRBJ2-2,NA,TRBV6-6
CASSPPAGLANTQYF,15,TRBJ2-3,TRBD2,TRBV5-1
CASSLHGVGGLRVEQYF,17,TRBJ2-7,NA,TRBV7-9
CASSVGGGWNEKLFF,15,TRBJ1-4,NA,TRBV9
CATNPDQGQGLAKNIQYF,18,TRBJ2-4,NA,TRBV15
CASSEVGTKNVLTF,14,TRBJ2-6,NA,TRBV2